This TCR beta chain stems from a study of CD8 T cells in Susac syndrome. An amount of RNA that ranged from 0.5 to 1 ug was reverse transcribed with random hexamers. One entry per CDR3 protein results from TCRdb running MiXCR on the immunoSEQ multiplex PCR reads. The table records about 190,000 distinct CDR3 sequences, 90% to 96% of them present only once. A word on this clonotype: Antigen specificity is unknown.

The study's findings and limits: In Susac syndrome, CD4+ T cell repertoires lacked any clonal expansion.

CDR1 and CDR2 (germline): LGHNA, YNFKEQ. The length of the CDR3 is 15 residues. Deletions cut 1 base from V and 2 bases from J, with 8 bases between. Both CD4+ and CD8+ T cells were negatively isolated, and TEMRA cells underwent FACS enrichment. The sample was CD4+ T cells from PBMCs. The chain employs TRBV4-2 and TRBJ1-4, with no clear D. The clonotype was recovered from a human donor with Susac syndrome. The CDR3 sequence is CASSQGRQTNEKLFF. The CDR3 nucleotides are TGTGCCAGCAGCCAAGGTCGTCAGACTAATGAAAAACTGTTTTTT.